This TCR beta chain was observed in a study of blood T cell repertoires in COVID-19. At the level of the study: Donors in the United States, Italy and Spain gave samples during acute or convalescent COVID-19. The cDNA or gDNA used as material had been derived from T cells, B-cell-depleted T cells, or PBMCs.

Germline CDR1 is MNHEY and CDR2 is SVGAGI. This CDR3 is 13 amino acids long. The V and J ends lost 7 bases and 6 bases respectively, with 13 bases between them. Original handling: Estimation of nucleated cell counts was performed using reference gene primer amplification. TCRdb's copy holds only in-frame clones and misses some; the assay was immunoSEQ multiplex PCR. From that table come the V and J calls and clone size; the DNA was used to work out D and trimming. The sample shows about 220,000 clones, roughly four fifths of them seen only once. The TCR was taken from a woman aged 70-85 years with acute or convalescent COVID-19. Source material: peripheral blood. The gene calls are TRBV6-5 and TRBJ2-1, with a tentative D call TRBD2 (5 bases). CDR3 protein: CASTNPGSNEQFF. The CDR3 DNA is TGTGCCAGCACTAACCCGGGATCCAATGAGCAGTTCTTC.